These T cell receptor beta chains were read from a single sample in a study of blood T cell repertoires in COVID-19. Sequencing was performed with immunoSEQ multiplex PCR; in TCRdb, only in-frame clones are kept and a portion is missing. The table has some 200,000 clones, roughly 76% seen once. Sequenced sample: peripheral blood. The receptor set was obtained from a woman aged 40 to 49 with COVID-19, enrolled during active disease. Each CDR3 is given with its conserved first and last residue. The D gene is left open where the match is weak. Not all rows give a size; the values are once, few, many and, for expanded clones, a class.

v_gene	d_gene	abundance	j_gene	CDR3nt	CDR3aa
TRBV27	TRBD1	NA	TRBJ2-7	TGTGCCAGCAGTTCCCCTAAGACAGGGCTAACCTACGAGCAGTACTTC	CASSSPKTGLTYEQYF
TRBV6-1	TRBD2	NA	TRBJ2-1	TGTGCCAGCAGTGCCGAGAGGACTAGCGGGAGGAGTAATGAGCAGTTCTTC	CASSAERTSGRSNEQFF
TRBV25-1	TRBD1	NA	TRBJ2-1	TGTGCCAGCGAAAGGACAGGGATTACTAGTAATGAGCAGTTCTTC	CASERTGITSNEQFF
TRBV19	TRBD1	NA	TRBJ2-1	TGTGCCAGTAGATATTCCGGGACAGTCAATGAGCAGTTCTTC	CASRYSGTVNEQFF
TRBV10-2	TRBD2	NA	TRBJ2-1	TGCGCCAGCATTCTTAGCGGGAGGGCCGGGATTTATGAGCAGTTCTTC	CASILSGRAGIYEQFF
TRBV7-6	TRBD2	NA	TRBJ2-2	TGTGCCAGCAGCCTTCTCATAGCGGGAGTCGCCGGGGAGCTGTTTTTT	CASSLLIAGVAGELFF
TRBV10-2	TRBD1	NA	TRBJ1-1	TGCGCCAGCAGTCGAACTACAGGGGGCAGGACTGAAGCTTTCTTT	CASSRTTGGRTEAFF
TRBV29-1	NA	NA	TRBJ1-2	TGCAGCCCTGTAGAGCGCCTCTATGGCTACACCTTC	CSPVERLYGYTF
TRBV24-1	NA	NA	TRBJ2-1	TGTGCCACCAGTGACCGACGTGGGGGCTCAATCAATGAGCAGTTCTTC	CATSDRRGGSINEQFF
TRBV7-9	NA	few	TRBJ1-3	TGTGCCAGCAGCCAGACGAGGGTTAGTGGAAACACCATATATTTT	CASSQTRVSGNTIYF
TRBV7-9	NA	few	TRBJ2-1	TGTGCCAGCAGCCACCTTTCGGGAGTAGATGAGCAGTTCTTC	CASSHLSGVDEQFF
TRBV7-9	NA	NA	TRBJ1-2	TGTGCCAGCAGCTTAGAACTTTCAGGAGGGGCCTATGGCTACACCTTC	CASSLELSGGAYGYTF
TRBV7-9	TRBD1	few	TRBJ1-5	TGTGCCAGCAGCCATTGGCAGGGGGGTTTCGGCAATCAGCCCCAGCATTTT	CASSHWQGGFGNQPQHF
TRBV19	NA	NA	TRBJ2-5	TGTGCCAGTAGTATGGGGCAGGGGGAGACCCAGTACTTC	CASSMGQGETQYF
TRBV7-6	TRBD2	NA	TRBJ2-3	TGTGCCAGCAGCTCCTCCCTAGCGGGAGCCACAGATACGCAGTATTTT	CASSSSLAGATDTQYF
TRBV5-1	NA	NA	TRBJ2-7	TGCGCCAGCAGCTTCAGCGGTACCCCCTACGAGCAGTACTTC	CASSFSGTPYEQYF
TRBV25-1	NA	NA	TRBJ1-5	TGTGCCAGCAGTGCGGGGGGGTATTTCCATTTT	CASSAGGYFHF
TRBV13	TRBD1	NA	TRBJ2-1	TGTGCCAGCAGCCTCGGACAGGGCGGTGAGCAGTTCTTC	CASSLGQGGEQFF
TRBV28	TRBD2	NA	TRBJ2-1	TGTGCCAGCAGTTTAAGTTTGGGAGGGATTGGTGAGCAGTTCTTC	CASSLSLGGIGEQFF
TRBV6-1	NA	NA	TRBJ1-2	TGTGCCAGCAGTGAAATGGCGGCTGGGGGCTACACCTTC	CASSEMAAGGYTF
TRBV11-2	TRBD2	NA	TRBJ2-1	TGTGCCAGCAGCTTGGGGATGGGGACTAGGGCGACGAATGAGCAGTTCTTC	CASSLGMGTRATNEQFF